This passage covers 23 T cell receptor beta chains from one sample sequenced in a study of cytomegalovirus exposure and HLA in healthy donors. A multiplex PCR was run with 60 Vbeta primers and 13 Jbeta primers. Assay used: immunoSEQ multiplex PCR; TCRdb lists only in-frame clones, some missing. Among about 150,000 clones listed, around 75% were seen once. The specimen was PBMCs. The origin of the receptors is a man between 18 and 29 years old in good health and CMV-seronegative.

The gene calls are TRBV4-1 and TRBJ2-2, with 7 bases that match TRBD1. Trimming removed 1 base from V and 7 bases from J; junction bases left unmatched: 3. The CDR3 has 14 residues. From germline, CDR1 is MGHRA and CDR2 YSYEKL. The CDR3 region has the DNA TGCGCCAGCAGCCAAGTAGGGACAGTCGGGGAGCTGTTTTTT. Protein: CASSQVGTVGELFF.

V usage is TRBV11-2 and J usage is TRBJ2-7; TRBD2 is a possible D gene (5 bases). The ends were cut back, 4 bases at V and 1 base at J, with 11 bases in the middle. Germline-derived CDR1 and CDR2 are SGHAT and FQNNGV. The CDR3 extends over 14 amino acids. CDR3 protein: CASSSPPGSYEQYF. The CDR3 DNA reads TGTGCCAGCAGCTCCCCCCCGGGATCCTACGAGCAGTACTTC.

CDR3 residues: CASSESGLGADTQYF. The CDR3, as DNA: TGCGCCAGCAGTGAGTCGGGACTGGGGGCAGATACGCAGTATTTT. This chain uses TRBV10-1 with TRBJ2-3, with D tentatively TRBD2 (6 bases). The CDR3 runs to 15 residues. Germline CDR1 and CDR2: WNHNN and SYGVQD (reference sequence). V lost 0 bases to trimming and J lost 4 bases, with 11 bases between them.

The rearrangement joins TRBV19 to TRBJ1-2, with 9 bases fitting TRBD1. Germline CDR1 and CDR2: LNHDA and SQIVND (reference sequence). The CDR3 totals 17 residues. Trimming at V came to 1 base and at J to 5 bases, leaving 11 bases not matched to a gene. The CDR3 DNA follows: TGTGCCAGTAGTATAGCCGCACATATCGGGACAGGGTATGGCTACACCTTC. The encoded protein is CASSIAAHIGTGYGYTF. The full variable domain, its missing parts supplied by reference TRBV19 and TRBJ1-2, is DGGITQSPKYLFRKEGQNVTLSCEQNLNHDAMYWYRQDPGQGLRLIYYSQIVNDFQKGDIAEGYSVSREKKESFPLTVTSAQKNPTAFYLCASSIAAHIGTGYGYTFGSGTRLTVV.

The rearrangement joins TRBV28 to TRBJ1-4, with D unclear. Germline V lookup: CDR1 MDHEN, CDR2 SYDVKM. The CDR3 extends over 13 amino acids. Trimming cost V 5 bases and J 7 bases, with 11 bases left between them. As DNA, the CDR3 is TGTGCCAGCAGTAACAGTGACGGTGAAAAACTGTTTTTT. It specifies CASSNSDGEKLFF.

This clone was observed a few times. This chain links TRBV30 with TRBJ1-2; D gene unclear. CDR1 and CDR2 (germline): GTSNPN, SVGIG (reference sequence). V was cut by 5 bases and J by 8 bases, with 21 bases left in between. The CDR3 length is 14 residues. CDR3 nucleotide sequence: TGTGCCTGGGCCCCCGTACACTACCGAGGGGGCTACACCTTC. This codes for CAWAPVHYRGGYTF. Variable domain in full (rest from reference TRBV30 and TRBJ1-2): SQTIHQWPATLVQPVGSPLSLECTVEGTSNPNLYWYRQAAGRGLQLLFYSVGIGQISSEVPQNLSASRPQDRQFILSSKKLLLSDSGFYLCAWAPVHYRGGYTFGSGTRLTVV.

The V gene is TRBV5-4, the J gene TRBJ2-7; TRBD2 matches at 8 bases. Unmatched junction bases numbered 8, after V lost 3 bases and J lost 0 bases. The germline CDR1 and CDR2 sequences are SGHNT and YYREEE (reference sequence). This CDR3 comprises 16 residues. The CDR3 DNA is TGTGCCAGCAGCTACCCTAGCGGGCCTGGCTCCTACGAGCAGTACTTC. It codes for CASSYPSGPGSYEQYF.

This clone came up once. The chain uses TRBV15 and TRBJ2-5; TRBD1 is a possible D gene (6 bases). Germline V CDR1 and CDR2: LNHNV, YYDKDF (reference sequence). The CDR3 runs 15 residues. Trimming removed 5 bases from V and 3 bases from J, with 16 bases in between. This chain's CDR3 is CATSGNSGTKETQYF. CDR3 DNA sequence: TGTGCCACCAGCGGAAATTCCGGGACAAAAGAGACCCAGTACTTC.

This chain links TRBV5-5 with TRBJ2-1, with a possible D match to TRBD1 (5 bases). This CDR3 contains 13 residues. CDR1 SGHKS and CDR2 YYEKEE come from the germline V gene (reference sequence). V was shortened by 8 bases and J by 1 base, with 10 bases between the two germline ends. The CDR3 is CASGQGSYNEQFF. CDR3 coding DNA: TGTGCCAGTGGGCAGGGTTCCTACAATGAGCAGTTCTTC.

The CDR3 reads CASNWGGPFEQYF. DNA of the CDR3: TGTGCCAGCAACTGGGGGGGCCCGTTCGAGCAGTACTTC. The chain carries TRBV2 and TRBJ2-7; D is perhaps TRBD2 (7 bases). V was cut by 7 bases and J by 6 bases, with 16 bases left in between. The CDR3 covers 13 residues. Germline V gives CDR1 SNHLY, CDR2 FYNNEI.

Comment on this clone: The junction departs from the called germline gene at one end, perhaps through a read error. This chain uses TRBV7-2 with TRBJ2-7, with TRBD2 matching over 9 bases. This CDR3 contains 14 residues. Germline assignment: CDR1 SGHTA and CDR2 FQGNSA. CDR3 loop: CASGLAGEGREQYF. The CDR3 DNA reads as TGTGCCAGCGGCTTAGCGGGAGAGGGTCGCGAGCAGTACTTC.

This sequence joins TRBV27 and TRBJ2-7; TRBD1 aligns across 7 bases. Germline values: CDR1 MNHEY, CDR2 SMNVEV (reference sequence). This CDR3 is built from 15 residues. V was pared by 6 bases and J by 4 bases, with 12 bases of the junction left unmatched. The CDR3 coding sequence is TGTGCCAGCAGGCCCAGGACAGGACACTTTTACGAGCAGTACTTC. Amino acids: CASRPRTGHFYEQYF.

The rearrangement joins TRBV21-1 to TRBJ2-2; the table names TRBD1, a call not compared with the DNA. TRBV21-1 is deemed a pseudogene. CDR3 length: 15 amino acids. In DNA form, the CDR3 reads TGTGCCAGCAGCAACGGGACAGCCAACACCGGGGAGCTGTTTTTT. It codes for CASSNGTANTGELFF.

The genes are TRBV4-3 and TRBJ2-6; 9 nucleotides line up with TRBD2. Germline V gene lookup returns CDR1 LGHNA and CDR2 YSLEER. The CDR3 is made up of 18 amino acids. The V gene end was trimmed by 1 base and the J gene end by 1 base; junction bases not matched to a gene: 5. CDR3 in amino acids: CASSQAVSGRSGANVLTF. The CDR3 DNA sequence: TGCGCCAGCAGCCAAGCGGTTAGCGGGAGATCTGGGGCCAACGTCCTGACTTTC.

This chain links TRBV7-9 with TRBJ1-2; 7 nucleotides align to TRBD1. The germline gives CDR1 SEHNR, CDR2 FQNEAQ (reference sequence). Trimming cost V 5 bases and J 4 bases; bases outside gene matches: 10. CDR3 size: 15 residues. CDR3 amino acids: CASSPGGQRIYGYTF. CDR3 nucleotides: TGTGCCAGCAGCCCCGGGGGACAGCGGATCTATGGCTACACCTTC.

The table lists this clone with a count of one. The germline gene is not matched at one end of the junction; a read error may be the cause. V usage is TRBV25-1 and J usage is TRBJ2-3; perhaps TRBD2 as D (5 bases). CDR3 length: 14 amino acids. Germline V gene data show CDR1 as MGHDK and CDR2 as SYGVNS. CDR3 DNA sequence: TGTGCCAGCAGGAGGGTAGCAGGCACAGATGCGCAGTATTTT. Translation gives CASRRVAGTDAQYF. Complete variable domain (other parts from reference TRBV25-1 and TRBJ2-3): EADIYQTPRYLVIGTGKKITLECSQTMGHDKMYWYQQDPGMELHLIHYSYGVNSTEKGDLSSESTVSRIRTEHFPLTLESARPSHTSQYLCASRRVAGTDAQYFGPGTRLTVL.

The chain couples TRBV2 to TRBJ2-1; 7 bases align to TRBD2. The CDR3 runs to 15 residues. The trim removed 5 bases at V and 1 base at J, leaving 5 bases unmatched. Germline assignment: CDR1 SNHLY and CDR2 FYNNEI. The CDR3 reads CASSSSGMSYNEQFF. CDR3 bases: TGTGCCAGCAGTTCGAGCGGGATGTCCTACAATGAGCAGTTCTTC.

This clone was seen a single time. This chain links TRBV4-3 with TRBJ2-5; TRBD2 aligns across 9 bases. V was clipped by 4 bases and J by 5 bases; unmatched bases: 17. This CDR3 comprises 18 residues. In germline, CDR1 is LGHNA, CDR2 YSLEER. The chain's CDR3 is CASSPLRPAGGQGETQYF. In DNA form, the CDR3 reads TGCGCCAGCAGCCCTCTAAGGCCAGCGGGAGGCCAGGGGGAGACCCAGTACTTC.

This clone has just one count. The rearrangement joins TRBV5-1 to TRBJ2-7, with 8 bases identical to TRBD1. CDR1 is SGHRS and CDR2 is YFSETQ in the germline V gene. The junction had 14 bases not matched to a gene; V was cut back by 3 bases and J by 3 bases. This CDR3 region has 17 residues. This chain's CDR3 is CASSSHGAGGADYEQYF. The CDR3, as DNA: TGCGCCAGCAGCTCCCACGGGGCAGGGGGCGCCGACTACGAGCAGTACTTC.

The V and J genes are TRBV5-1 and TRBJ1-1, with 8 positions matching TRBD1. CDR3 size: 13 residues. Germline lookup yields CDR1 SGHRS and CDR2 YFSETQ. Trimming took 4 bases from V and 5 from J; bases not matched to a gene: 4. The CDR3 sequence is CASSTGGGTEAFF. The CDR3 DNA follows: TGCGCCAGCAGCACAGGGGGTGGGACTGAAGCTTTCTTT.

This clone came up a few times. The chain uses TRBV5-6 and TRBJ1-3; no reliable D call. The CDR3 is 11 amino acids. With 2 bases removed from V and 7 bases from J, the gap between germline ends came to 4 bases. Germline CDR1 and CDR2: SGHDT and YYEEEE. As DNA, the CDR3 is TGTGCCAGCAGCTTACGGAACACCATATATTTT. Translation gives CASSLRNTIYF.

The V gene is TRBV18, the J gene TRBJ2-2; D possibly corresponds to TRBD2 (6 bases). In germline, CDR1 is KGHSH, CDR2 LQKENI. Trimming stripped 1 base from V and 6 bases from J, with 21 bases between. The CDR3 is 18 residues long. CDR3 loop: CASSPRSSPKPGAGELFF. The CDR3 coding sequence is TGTGCCAGCTCACCACGATCTAGCCCCAAACCGGGGGCCGGGGAGCTGTTTTTT.

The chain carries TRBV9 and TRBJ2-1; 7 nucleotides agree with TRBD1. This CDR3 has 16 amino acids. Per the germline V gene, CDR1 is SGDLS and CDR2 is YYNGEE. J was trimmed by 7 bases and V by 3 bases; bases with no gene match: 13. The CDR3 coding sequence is TGTGCCAGCAGCGGACTGACAGGGCGGGTCGCAAATGAGCAGTTCTTC. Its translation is CASSGLTGRVANEQFF.